The present T cell receptor beta chain was sequenced within a study of metastatic and nonmetastatic thyroid tumors. General study findings and limits: Across blood and tumor, TCR beta diversity in malignant thyroid tumors was reportedly significantly higher than in benign nodules.

Thyroid surgery took place with no prior treatment in any patient. TCRdb re-analyzed the PCR reads through MiXCR. This table has approximately 84,000 clones, 14% to 15% appearing once. V was shortened by 3 bases and J by 1 base, with 9 bases between the two germline ends. The CDR3 loop spans 14 amino acids. In germline, CDR1 is MDHEN, CDR2 SYDVKM. This clone was observed at least ten times. Its target is not known. This sequence originates from a female donor with papillary thyroid cancer or a benign thyroid nodule (not recorded which). Some clones in this sample may be carry-over from other donors' samples. The chain recombines TRBV28 with TRBJ2-5; the D is unclear. What was sequenced was blood. CDR3 bases: TGTGCCAGCAGTTTTTGGGGTGCCCAAGAGACCCAGTACTTC. It is translated as CASSFWGAQETQYF.